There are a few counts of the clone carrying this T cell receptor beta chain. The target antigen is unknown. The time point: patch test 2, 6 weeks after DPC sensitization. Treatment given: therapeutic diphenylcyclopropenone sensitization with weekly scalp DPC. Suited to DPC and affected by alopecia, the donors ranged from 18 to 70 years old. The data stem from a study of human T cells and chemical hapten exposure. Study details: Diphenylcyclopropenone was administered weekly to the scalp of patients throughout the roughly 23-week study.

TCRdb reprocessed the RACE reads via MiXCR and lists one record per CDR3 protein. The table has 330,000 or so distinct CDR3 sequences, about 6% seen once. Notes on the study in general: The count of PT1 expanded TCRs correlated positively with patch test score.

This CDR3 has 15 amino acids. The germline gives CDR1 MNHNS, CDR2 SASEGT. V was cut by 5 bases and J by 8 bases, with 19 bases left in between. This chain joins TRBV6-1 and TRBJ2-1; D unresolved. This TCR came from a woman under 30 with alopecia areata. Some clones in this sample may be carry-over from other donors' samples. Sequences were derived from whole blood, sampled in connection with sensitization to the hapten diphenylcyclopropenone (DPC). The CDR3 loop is CASSPPRTPGDEQFF. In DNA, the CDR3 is TGTGCCAGCAGTCCCCCCAGGACCCCCGGAGATGAGCAGTTCTTC.